This T cell receptor beta chain was retrieved from a study of CD8+ T cells in alopecia areata. The treatment denotes: oral pan-JAK inhibitor, 5-10 mg twice daily. Reverse transcribed after extraction, RNA yielded cDNA as the sequencing template. Sequencing was performed with immunoSEQ multiplex PCR; in TCRdb, only in-frame clones are kept and a portion is missing. The sample carries some 150,000 clones, approximately 86% recorded once. V gave up 2 bases and J gave up 6 bases, with 7 bases separating them. From germline, CDR1 is SQVTM and CDR2 ANQGSEA. CDR3 length equals 11 residues. Material: CD8+ T cells sorted from blood, obtained at week 4, from a patient treated with tofacitinib. The rearrangement joins TRBV29-1 to TRBJ1-1; D ambiguous. The TCR sequence derives from a human donor with alopecia areata. CDR3 sequence: CSVEFGPEAFF. The CDR3 nucleotides are TGCAGCGTTGAATTTGGACCTGAAGCTTTCTTT.